The 27 T cell receptor beta chains in this list originate from one sample, sequenced in a study of lymphopenia after photon versus proton radiotherapy. Sequencing was performed with immunoSEQ multiplex PCR; in TCRdb, only in-frame clones are kept and a portion is missing. The table has tens of thousands of clones, roughly 89% seen once. This sample comprised peripheral blood, obtained from a patient treated with proton-based radiotherapy. These receptors all stem from a woman aged 55 to 70 with cholangiocarcinoma. Some clones in this sample may be carry-over from other donors' samples.

The chain uses TRBV6-1 and TRBJ1-2, with D hard to call. This CDR3 region has 11 residues. Germline V gene sequence: CDR1 MNHNS, CDR2 SASEGT. Trimming shortened V by 7 bases and J by 8 bases, and 11 bases separated the two germline ends. The DNA for the CDR3 is TGTGCCAGCAAGTTGGAAATCGGCTACACCTTC. Amino acids: CASKLEIGYTF.

The rearrangement joins TRBV18 to TRBJ2-7, with TRBD2 matching over 7 bases. V dropped 4 bases and J dropped 2; count of bases not matched to a gene: 5. CDR1 is KGHSH, CDR2 LQKENI, per germline. This CDR3 contains 14 residues. The CDR3 reads CASSQAGTTYEQYF. Here the CDR3 DNA reads TGTGCCAGCTCACAAGCGGGGACCACCTACGAGCAGTACTTC.

This clone turned up a few times. The CDR3 loop reads CASSPEDSMNTGELFF. The CDR3 bases are TGTGCCAGCTCACCGGAGGACAGTATGAACACCGGGGAGCTGTTTTTT. This chain connects TRBV18 to TRBJ2-2, with a possible D match to TRBD1 (6 bases). V was pared by 3 bases and J by 1 base, with 12 bases between. The germline CDR1 and CDR2 sequences are KGHSH and LQKENI. The CDR3 consists of 16 residues.

The chain couples TRBV9 to TRBJ2-7, with TRBD2 matching 11 bases. V lost 4 bases and J lost 5; bases outside the gene matches: 8. This CDR3 region has 15 residues. Looked up from germline, CDR1 is SGDLS and CDR2 is YYNGEE. CDR3 residues: CASSTRLAGKDEQYF. DNA for the CDR3: TGTGCCAGCAGCACCAGACTAGCGGGAAAGGACGAGCAGTACTTC.

This chain uses TRBV4-1 with TRBJ2-5; tentatively, D is TRBD2 (6 bases). This CDR3 contains 14 residues. With 0 bases removed from V and 6 bases from J, the gap between germline ends came to 11 bases. The germline gives CDR1 MGHRA, CDR2 YSYEKL. CDR3 DNA: TGCGCCAGCAGCCAAGAAGTAGGGAGGCAGACCCAGTACTTC. Its translation: CASSQEVGRQTQYF.

This rearrangement joins TRBV11-2 to TRBJ2-1; D ambiguous. V lost 2 bases and J lost 1, with 3 bases in between. There are 13 residues in the CDR3. The germline V gene has CDR1 SGHAT and CDR2 FQNNGV. The CDR3 protein is CASSLWSYNEQFF. CDR3 DNA: TGTGCCAGCAGCTTATGGTCCTACAATGAGCAGTTCTTC.

The CDR3 DNA follows: TGTGCCAGCACCCTAGTTGGAGTATACGGCGGCGACACCATATATTTT. Its protein product is CASTLVGVYGGDTIYF. V gene TRBV7-2 combines with J gene TRBJ1-3; no definite D call. Trimming left V 7 bases short and J 8 bases short, with 24 bases between. This CDR3 is 16 amino acids long. Germline loops: CDR1 SGHTA, CDR2 FQGNSA.

This clone was detected only a few times. This rearrangement joins TRBV11-3 to TRBJ2-7, with D possibly matching TRBD1 (7 bases). V was pared by 2 bases and J by 0 bases, with 14 bases between. CDR3 length: 16 amino acids. CDR1 and CDR2 from the germline V gene are SGHNT and YENEEA. CDR3 sequence (DNA): TGTGCCAGCAGCTTACCCCGGGGGACAGCCTCCTACGAGCAGTACTTC. This sequence encodes CASSLPRGTASYEQYF.

V is TRBV23-1 and J is TRBJ2-3; maybe TRBD2 (6 bases). TRBV23-1 is known as an ORF, though its function is uncertain. V was clipped by 4 bases and J by 4 bases, with 18 bases between them. This CDR3 is built from 16 residues. The CDR3 DNA sequence: TGCGCCAGCAGTCCGGGGGATCACAATTATGCAGATACGCAGTATTTT. Protein product: CASSPGDHNYADTQYF.

This clone is judged medium-sized (0.01 to 0.1%). This sequence joins TRBV27 and TRBJ2-7; TRBD2 matches 7 bases. Germline V gene lookup returns CDR1 MNHEY and CDR2 SMNVEV (reference sequence). The CDR3 is 14 amino acids. The V and J ends lost 3 bases and 0 bases, in that order; junction bases with no gene match: 2. The CDR3 protein is CASSLTSLSYEQYF. The CDR3 nucleotides read TGTGCCAGCAGTTTGACTAGCCTCTCCTACGAGCAGTACTTC.

The genes are TRBV5-6 and TRBJ1-1, with 10 bases that match TRBD1. From germline, CDR1 is SGHDT and CDR2 YYEEEE. The CDR3 totals 16 residues. After removal of 4 bases from V and 1 base from J, the junction contained 7 bases not matched to a gene. The CDR3 loop reads CASSLFGQGGNTEAFF. DNA for the CDR3: TGTGCCAGCAGCCTCTTTGGACAGGGGGGGAACACTGAAGCTTTCTTT.

The sample holds a few counts of this clone. The CDR3 DNA reads as TGTGCCAGCAGTACCCAACTAGCGGGAGACCCAGTACTGTTTAATGAGCAGTTCTTC. It translates to CASSTQLAGDPVLFNEQFF. The chain uses TRBV27 and TRBJ2-1; TRBD2 aligns across 11 bases. V lost 5 bases to trimming and J lost 7 bases; unmatched junction nucleotides: 19. CDR1 is MNHEY, CDR2 SMNVEV, per germline (reference sequence). CDR3 length: 19 residues.

This clone appeared a single time. As DNA, the CDR3 is TGTGCCAGCAGTTCCCCAGGGCGACCTTATCCAAACATTCAGTACTTC. It translates to CASSSPGRPYPNIQYF. The chain employs TRBV28 and TRBJ2-4, with D tentatively TRBD1 (5 bases). Germline CDR1 MDHEN, CDR2 SYDVKM. The CDR3 has 16 residues. Between the trimmed V and J ends, which lost 4 bases and 6 bases, there was a span of 19 bases.

V is TRBV4-3 and J is TRBJ1-1; D perhaps matches TRBD1 (5 bases). This CDR3 comprises 15 residues. Per the germline V gene, CDR1 is LGHNA and CDR2 is YSLEER. V shed 1 base and J shed 4 bases, with 13 bases lying between them. The CDR3 region is CASSQARGWGTEAFF. The CDR3 coding sequence is TGCGCCAGCAGCCAAGCGCGGGGGTGGGGCACTGAAGCTTTCTTT.

This chain joins TRBV9 and TRBJ2-3; 12 bases map to TRBD2. The V segment lost 0 bases and the J segment 5 bases; nucleotides outside the gene matches: 7. The CDR3 is made up of 17 amino acids. Germline CDR1 SGDLS, CDR2 YYNGEE. The DNA for the CDR3 is TGTGCCAGCAGCGTAGAGGCTAGCGGGAGGGCCGGAGATACGCAGTATTTT. This gives the protein CASSVEASGRAGDTQYF. Full variable domain (remainder filled in from reference TRBV9 and TRBJ2-3): DSGVTQTPKHLITATGQRVTLRCSPRSGDLSVYWYQQSLDQGLQFLIQYYNGEERAKGNILERFSAQQFPDLHSELNLSSLELGDSALYFCASSVEASGRAGDTQYFGPGTRLTVL.

The V and J genes are TRBV2 and TRBJ1-1; no firm D call. The length of the CDR3 is 13 residues. From germline, CDR1 is SNHLY and CDR2 FYNNEI. Trimming cost V 6 bases and J 1 base, with 9 bases left between them. The CDR3 spells CASRSQQNTEAFF. CDR3 bases: TGTGCCAGCAGGTCCCAGCAGAACACTGAAGCTTTCTTT.

The chain recombines TRBV5-1 with TRBJ1-2; 9 bases map to TRBD1. The V gene end was trimmed by 4 bases and the J gene end by 3 bases; junction bases not matched to a gene: 4. The CDR3 has 14 amino acids. Germline loops: CDR1 SGHRS, CDR2 YFSETQ. CDR3 sequence (DNA): TGCGCCAGCAGCCCAACAGGGGGCGACTATGGCTACACCTTC. This sequence encodes CASSPTGGDYGYTF.

This chain links TRBV19 with TRBJ1-2; no definite D call. Germline V gene lookup returns CDR1 LNHDA and CDR2 SQIVND (reference sequence). The CDR3 loop spans 16 amino acids. V was pared by 6 bases and J by 1 base, with 18 bases between. CDR3 protein: CASSHDGAGLNYGYTF. The CDR3, as DNA: TGTGCCAGTAGCCATGATGGCGCCGGCCTTAACTATGGCTACACCTTC.

The rearrangement links TRBV30 to TRBJ1-2, with no clear D. Germline-derived CDR1 and CDR2 are GTSNPN and SVGIG (reference sequence). This CDR3 has 13 amino acids. V shed 3 bases and J shed 5 bases, with 13 bases lying between them. CDR3 residues: CAWSEGRSYGYTF. CDR3 nucleotides: TGTGCCTGGAGCGAGGGTCGTAGTTATGGCTACACCTTC.

This rearrangement joins TRBV4-3 to TRBJ2-4; D tentatively reads TRBD1 or TRBD2 (5 bases each). Germline CDR1 and CDR2: LGHNA and YSLEER. The germline V and J ends were trimmed by 0 bases and 8 bases, with 14 bases remaining between them. The CDR3 sequence is 15 residues long. The CDR3: CASSQDPGTRDIQYF. The CDR3 DNA is TGCGCCAGCAGCCAAGATCCTGGGACCCGGGACATTCAGTACTTC.

The rearrangement uses TRBV7-2 and TRBJ1-1; D gene uncertain. V lost 3 bases, J lost 1 base, and 12 bases lay in between. The V gene's germline CDR1 is SGHTA and CDR2 FQGNSA. This CDR3 spans 15 amino acids. The CDR3 bases are TGTGCCAGCAGCTTTGGTGTGGCGACGAACACTGAAGCTTTCTTT. Encoded protein: CASSFGVATNTEAFF. The variable domain in full, with the rest retrieved from reference TRBV7-2 and TRBJ1-1, is GAGVSQSPSNKVTEKGKDVELRCDPISGHTALYWYRQSLGQGLEFLIYFQGNSAPDKSGLPSDRFSAERTGGSVSTLTIQRTQQEDSAVYLCASSFGVATNTEAFFGQGTRLTVV.

In DNA form, the CDR3 reads TGTGCCAGCAGTGAAACCCGAGGCATGGGCTACACCTTC. Encoded protein: CASSETRGMGYTF. The rearrangement uses TRBV6-1 and TRBJ1-2, with D unclear. The V gene's germline CDR1 is MNHNS and CDR2 SASEGT. Trimming removed 2 bases from V and 8 bases from J, with 12 bases in between. This CDR3 is 13 amino acids long.

This chain joins TRBV4-1 and TRBJ2-7; 9 bases agree with TRBD2. This CDR3 has 17 amino acids. CDR1 is MGHRA and CDR2 is YSYEKL in the germline V gene. Germline trimming cut 1 base from V and 2 bases from J; bases unmatched to any gene: 9. In nucleotides, the CDR3 is TGCGCCAGCAGCCAAGGTCGCGGGGGGGCCCGCGCCTACGAGCAGTACTTC. Protein sequence: CASSQGRGGARAYEQYF.

The CDR3 region has the DNA TGCGCCAGCAGCCCTCCGCGGGTTATGGACGAGCAGTACTTC. Protein sequence: CASSPPRVMDEQYF. This chain uses TRBV4-1 with TRBJ2-7, with D perhaps TRBD2 (5 bases). V lost 4 bases and J lost 5, with 15 bases in between. The CDR3 sequence is 14 residues long. From germline, CDR1 is MGHRA and CDR2 YSYEKL.

The chain joins TRBV5-1 to TRBJ2-7; TRBD2 might be the D (5 bases). The length of the CDR3 is 13 residues. Germline CDR1 is SGHRS and CDR2 is YFSETQ. Trimming stripped 0 bases from V and 5 bases from J, with 9 bases between. The CDR3 loop reads CASSLGMRDEQYF. The CDR3 nucleotides are TGCGCCAGCAGCTTGGGAATGCGGGACGAGCAGTACTTC.

In DNA form, the CDR3 reads TGTGCCAGCAGTTTCGGCGGGAGCTCCTACGAGCAGTACTTC. Protein: CASSFGGSSYEQYF. V gene TRBV27 combines with J gene TRBJ2-7; 7 nucleotides agree with TRBD2. The CDR3 has 14 amino acids. J lost 0 bases, V lost 3 bases, and 2 bases had no gene match. Looked up from germline, CDR1 is MNHEY and CDR2 is SMNVEV (reference sequence).

This clone was seen a few times. The gene calls are TRBV7-8 and TRBJ2-7; D not resolved. Germline CDR1 is SGHVS and CDR2 is FQNEAQ. The V gene lost 5 bases and the J gene lost 2 bases, with 10 bases spanning the gap. The CDR3 covers 13 residues. The CDR3 sequence is CASSQGLAYEQYF. In nucleotides, the CDR3 is TGTGCCAGCAGCCAAGGGCTCGCCTACGAGCAGTACTTC.